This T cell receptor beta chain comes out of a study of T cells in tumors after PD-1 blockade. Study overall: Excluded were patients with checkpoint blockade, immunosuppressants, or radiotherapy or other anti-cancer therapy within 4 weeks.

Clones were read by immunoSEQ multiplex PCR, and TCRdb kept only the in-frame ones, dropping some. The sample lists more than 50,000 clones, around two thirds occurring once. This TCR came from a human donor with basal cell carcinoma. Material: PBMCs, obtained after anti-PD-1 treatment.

The CDR3 reads CSVRQGFYGYTF. The CDR3 coding sequence is TGCAGCGTTCGACAGGGCTTCTATGGCTACACCTTC. The rearrangement uses TRBV29-1 and TRBJ1-2, with 7 bases aligning to TRBD1. With V trimmed by 5 bases and J by 4 bases, 4 bases remained unmatched. The CDR3 runs 12 residues. Germline V CDR1 and CDR2: SQVTM, ANQGSEA.